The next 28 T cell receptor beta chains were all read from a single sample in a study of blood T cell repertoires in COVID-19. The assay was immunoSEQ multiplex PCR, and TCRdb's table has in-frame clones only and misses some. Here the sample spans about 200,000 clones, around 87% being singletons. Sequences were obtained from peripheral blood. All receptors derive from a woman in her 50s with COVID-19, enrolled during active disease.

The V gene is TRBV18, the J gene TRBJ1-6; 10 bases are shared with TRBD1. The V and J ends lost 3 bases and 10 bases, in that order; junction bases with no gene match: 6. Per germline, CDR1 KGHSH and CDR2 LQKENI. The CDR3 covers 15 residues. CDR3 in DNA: TGTGCCAGCTCACCTACCGGGACAGGGGTATCACCCCTCCACTTT. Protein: CASSPTGTGVSPLHF.

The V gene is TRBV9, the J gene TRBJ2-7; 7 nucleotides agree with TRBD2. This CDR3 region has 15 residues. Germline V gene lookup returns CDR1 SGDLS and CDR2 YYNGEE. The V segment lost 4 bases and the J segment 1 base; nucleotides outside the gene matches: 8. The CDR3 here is CASSPSGAASYEQYF. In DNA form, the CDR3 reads TGTGCCAGCAGCCCCAGCGGGGCGGCTTCCTACGAGCAGTACTTC.

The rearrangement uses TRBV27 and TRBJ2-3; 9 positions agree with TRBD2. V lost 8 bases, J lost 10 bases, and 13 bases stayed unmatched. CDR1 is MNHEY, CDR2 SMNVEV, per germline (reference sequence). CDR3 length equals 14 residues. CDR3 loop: CASSAGGARGSQYF. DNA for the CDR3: TGTGCCAGCTCCGCGGGGGGGGCGAGGGGGTCGCAGTATTTT.

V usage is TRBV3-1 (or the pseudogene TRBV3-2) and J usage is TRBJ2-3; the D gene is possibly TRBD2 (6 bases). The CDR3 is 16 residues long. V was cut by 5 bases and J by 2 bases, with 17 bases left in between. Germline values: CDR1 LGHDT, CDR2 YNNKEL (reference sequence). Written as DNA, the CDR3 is TGTGCCAGCAGCAGAGGAGGGGCCCCTTTCACAGATACGCAGTATTTT. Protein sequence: CASSRGGAPFTDTQYF.

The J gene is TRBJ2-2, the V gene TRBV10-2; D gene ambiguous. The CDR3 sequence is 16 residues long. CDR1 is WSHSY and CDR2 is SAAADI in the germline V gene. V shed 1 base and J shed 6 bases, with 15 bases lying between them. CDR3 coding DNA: TGCGCCAGCAGTGAGTTCATCGGGTTCGTGGCCGGGGAGCTGTTTTTT. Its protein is CASSEFIGFVAGELFF.

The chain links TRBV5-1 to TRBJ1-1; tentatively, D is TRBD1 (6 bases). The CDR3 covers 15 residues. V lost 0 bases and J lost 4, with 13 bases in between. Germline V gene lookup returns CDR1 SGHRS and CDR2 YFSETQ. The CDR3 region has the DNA TGCGCCAGCAGCTTGGTGACAGGCGGGGGCACTGAAGCTTTCTTT. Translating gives CASSLVTGGGTEAFF.

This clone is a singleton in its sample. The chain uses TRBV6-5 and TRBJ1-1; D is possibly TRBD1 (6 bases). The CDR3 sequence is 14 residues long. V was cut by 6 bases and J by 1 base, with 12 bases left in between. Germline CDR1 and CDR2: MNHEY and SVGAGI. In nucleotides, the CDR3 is TGTGCCAGCAGGCGCACAGGGACGAACACTGAAGCTTTCTTT. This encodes CASRRTGTNTEAFF.

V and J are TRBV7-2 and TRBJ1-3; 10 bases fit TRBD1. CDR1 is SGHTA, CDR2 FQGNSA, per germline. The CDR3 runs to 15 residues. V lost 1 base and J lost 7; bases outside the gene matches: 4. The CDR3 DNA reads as TGTGCCAGCAGCTTAGAGGACAGGGGGTGGAACACCATATATTTT. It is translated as CASSLEDRGWNTIYF.

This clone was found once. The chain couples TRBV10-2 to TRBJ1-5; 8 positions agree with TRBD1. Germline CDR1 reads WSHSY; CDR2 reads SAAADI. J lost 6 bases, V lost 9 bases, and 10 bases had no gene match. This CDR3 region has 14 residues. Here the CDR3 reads CASRQGPAGQPQHF. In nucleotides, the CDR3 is TGCGCCAGTAGACAGGGGCCCGCTGGTCAGCCCCAGCATTTT.

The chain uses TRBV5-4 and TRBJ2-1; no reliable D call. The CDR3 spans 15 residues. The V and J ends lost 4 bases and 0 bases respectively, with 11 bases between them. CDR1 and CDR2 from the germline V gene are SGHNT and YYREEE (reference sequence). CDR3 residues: CASSMTVSSYNEQFF. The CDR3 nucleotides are TGTGCCAGCAGCATGACTGTGAGCTCCTACAATGAGCAGTTCTTC.

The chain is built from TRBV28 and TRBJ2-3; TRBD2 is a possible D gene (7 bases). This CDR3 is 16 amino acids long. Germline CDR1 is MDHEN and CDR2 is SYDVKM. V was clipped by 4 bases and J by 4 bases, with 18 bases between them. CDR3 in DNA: TGTGCCAGCAGTTCTCCCTGGGGGGGCGTCGCAGATACGCAGTATTTT. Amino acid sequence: CASSSPWGGVADTQYF.

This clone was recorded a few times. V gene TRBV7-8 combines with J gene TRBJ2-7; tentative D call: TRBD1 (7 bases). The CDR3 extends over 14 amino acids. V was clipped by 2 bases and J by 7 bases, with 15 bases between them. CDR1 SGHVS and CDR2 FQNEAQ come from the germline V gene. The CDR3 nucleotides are TGTGCCAGCAGCTTAACATATCAGGGGGGAGAGCAGTACTTC. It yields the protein CASSLTYQGGEQYF. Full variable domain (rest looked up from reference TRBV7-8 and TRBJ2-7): GAGVSQSPRYKVAKRGQDVALRCDPISGHVSLFWYQQALGQGPEFLTYFQNEAQLDKSGLPSDRFFAERPEGSVSTLKIQRTQQEDSAVYLCASSLTYQGGEQYFGPGTRLTVT.

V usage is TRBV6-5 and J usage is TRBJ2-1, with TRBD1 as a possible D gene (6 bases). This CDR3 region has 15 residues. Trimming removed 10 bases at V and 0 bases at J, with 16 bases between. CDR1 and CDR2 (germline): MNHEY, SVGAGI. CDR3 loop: CATVRGFSSYNEQFF. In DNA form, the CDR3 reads TGTGCCACCGTCAGGGGCTTCAGCTCCTACAATGAGCAGTTCTTC.

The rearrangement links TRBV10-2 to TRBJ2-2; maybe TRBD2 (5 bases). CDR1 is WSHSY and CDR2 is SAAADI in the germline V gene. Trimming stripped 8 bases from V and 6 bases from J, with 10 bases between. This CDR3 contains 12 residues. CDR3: CASGEGSGELFF. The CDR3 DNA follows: TGCGCCAGCGGAGAGGGTTCCGGGGAGCTGTTTTTT.

As DNA, the CDR3 is TGCGCCAGCAGCTTGTCACGCCAGGGTGGTAACTACGAGCAGTACTTC. This encodes CASSLSRQGGNYEQYF. The chain carries TRBV5-1 and TRBJ2-7; D possibly corresponds to TRBD1 (5 bases). Trimming removed 1 base from V and 3 bases from J, with 17 bases in between. The CDR3 runs to 16 residues. CDR1 and CDR2 (germline): SGHRS, YFSETQ.

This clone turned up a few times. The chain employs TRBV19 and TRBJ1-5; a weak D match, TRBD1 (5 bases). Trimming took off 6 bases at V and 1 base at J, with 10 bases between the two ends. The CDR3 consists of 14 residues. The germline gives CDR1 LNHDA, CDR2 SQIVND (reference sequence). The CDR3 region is CASSPGLSNQPQHF. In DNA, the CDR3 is TGTGCCAGTAGCCCGGGACTCAGCAATCAGCCCCAGCATTTT.

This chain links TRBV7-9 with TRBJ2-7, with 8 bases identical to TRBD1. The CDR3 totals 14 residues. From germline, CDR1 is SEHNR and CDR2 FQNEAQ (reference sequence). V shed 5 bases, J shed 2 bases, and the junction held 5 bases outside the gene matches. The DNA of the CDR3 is TGTGCCAGCAGCCCGACAGGGGTCCCCTACGAGCAGTACTTC. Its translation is CASSPTGVPYEQYF. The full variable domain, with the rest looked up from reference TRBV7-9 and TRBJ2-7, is DTGVSQNPRHKITKRGQNVTFRCDPISEHNRLYWYRQTLGQGPEFLTYFQNEAQLEKSRLLSDRFSAERPKGSFSTLEIQRTEQGDSAMYLCASSPTGVPYEQYFGPGTRLTVT.

As DNA, the CDR3 is TGCGCCAGCAGCCAAGGTAGGGGGATCAGCACCTACAATGAGCAGTTCTTC. Amino acid sequence: CASSQGRGISTYNEQFF. The chain joins TRBV4-1 to TRBJ2-1; possible D gene TRBD1, 6 bases. The length of the CDR3 is 17 residues. V was cut by 1 base and J by 2 bases, with 15 bases left in between. Germline V gene data show CDR1 as MGHRA and CDR2 as YSYEKL.

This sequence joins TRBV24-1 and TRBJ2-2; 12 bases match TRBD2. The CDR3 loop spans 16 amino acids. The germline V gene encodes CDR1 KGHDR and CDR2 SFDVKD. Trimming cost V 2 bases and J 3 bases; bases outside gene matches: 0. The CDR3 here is CATSDWTSGDTGELFF. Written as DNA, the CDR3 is TGTGCCACCAGTGATTGGACTAGCGGGGACACCGGGGAGCTGTTTTTT.

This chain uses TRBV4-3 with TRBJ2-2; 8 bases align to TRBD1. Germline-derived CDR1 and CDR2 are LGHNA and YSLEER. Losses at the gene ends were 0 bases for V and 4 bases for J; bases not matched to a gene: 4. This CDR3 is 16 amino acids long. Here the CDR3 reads CASSQDGGTGTGELFF. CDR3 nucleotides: TGCGCCAGCAGCCAAGATGGAGGGACAGGCACCGGGGAGCTGTTTTTT.

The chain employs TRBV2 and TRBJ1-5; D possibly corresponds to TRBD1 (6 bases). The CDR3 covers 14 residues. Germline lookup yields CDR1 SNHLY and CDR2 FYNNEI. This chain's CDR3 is CASAQQGSHQPQHF. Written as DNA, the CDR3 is TGTGCGAGCGCTCAACAGGGCTCGCATCAGCCCCAGCATTTT.

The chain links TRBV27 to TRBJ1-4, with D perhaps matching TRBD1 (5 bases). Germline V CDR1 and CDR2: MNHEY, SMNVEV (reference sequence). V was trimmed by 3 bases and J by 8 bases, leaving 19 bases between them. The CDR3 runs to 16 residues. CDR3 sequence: CASSFVGTREREKLFF. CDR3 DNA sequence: TGTGCCAGCAGTTTCGTCGGGACTCGGGAACGGGAAAAACTGTTTTTT. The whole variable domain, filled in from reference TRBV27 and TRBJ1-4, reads EAQVTQNPRYLITVTGKKLTVTCSQNMNHEYMSWYRQDPGLGLRQIYYSMNVEVTDKGDVPEGYKVSRKEKRNFPLILESPSPNQTSLYFCASSFVGTREREKLFFGSGTQLSVL.

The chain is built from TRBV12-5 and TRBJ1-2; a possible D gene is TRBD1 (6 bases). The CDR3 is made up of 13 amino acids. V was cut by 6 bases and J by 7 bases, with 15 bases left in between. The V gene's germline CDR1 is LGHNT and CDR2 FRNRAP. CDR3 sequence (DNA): TGTGCTAGTGGGGACAGTGGGCCGAGTGGCTACACCTTC. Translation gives CASGDSGPSGYTF.

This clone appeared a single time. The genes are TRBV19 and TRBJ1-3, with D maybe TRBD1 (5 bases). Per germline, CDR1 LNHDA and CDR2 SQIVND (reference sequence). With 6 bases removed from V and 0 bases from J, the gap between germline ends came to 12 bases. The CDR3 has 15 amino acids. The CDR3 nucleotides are TGTGCCAGTAGGAGGTCAGGGAACTCTGGAAACACCATATATTTT. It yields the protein CASRRSGNSGNTIYF.

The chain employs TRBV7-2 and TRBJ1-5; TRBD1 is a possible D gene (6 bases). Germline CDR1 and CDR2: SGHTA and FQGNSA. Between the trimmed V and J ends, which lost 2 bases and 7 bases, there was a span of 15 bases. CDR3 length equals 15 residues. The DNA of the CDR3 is TGTGCCAGCAGCTTAAGAGGACAGAAGGGACAGCCCCAGCATTTT. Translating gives CASSLRGQKGQPQHF.

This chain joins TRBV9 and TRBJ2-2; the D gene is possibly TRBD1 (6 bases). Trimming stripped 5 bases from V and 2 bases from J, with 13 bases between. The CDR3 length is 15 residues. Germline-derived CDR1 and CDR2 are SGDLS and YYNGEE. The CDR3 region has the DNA TGTGCCAGCAGGGATCAGACAGGCAACACCGGGGAGCTGTTTTTT. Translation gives CASRDQTGNTGELFF.

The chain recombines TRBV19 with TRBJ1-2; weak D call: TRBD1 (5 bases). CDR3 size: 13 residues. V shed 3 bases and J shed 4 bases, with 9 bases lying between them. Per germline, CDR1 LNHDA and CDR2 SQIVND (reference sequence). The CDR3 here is CASSIDRTYGYTF. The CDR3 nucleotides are TGTGCCAGTAGTATTGACAGAACCTATGGCTACACCTTC.

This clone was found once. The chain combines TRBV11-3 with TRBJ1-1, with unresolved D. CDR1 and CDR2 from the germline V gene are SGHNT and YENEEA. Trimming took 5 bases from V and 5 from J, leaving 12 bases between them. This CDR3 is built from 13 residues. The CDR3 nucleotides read TGTGCCAGCAGCCCCGTGTCGAGAACTGAAGCTTTCTTT. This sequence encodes CASSPVSRTEAFF.